The clone carrying this T cell receptor (beta chain) was seen once. The antigen remains unidentified. This specimen comes from a study of T cell responses to AZD1222 COVID-19 vaccine. The J segment lost 7 bases and the V segment lost 2 bases, leaving 4 bases of the junction unmatched. The CDR3 spans 13 residues. The germline V gene encodes CDR1 LGHDT and CDR2 YNNKEL (reference sequence). Profiled with immunoSEQ multiplex PCR; TCRdb holds only in-frame clones, not every one. There are roughly 180,000 clones in the sample; about nine tenths occur only once, and 2.6% lies in the top ten. Whole-study findings and limits: Targets within unmutated variant regions were reportedly found for nearly half of spike-specific TCRs.

This chain links TRBV3-1 (or the pseudogene TRBV3-2) with TRBJ1-2, with 7 bases lining up with TRBD1. This TCR was recovered from an adult in good health. The material was peripheral blood, obtained on day 0 of AZD1222 vaccination. The CDR3, as DNA: TGTGCCAGCAGCCAATTGGGACAGCCTGGCTACACCTTC. Translating gives CASSQLGQPGYTF.